These T cell receptor beta chains were read from a single sample in a study of blood T cell repertoires in COVID-19. Sequencing used immunoSEQ multiplex PCR; TCRdb keeps in-frame clones, though not all of them. The sample carries about 330,000 clones, nearly 90% recorded once. The specimen sequenced was PBMCs or T cells enriched from blood (not recorded which). These receptors were taken from a woman under 40 who had recovered from COVID-19. CDR3s include the opening cysteine and the closing phenylalanine or tryptophan. A D gene is named only where the DNA matches it firmly. Clone size appears in some rows only: once, few, many, or a class for an expanded clone.

cdr3_nt,cdr3_aa,d_call,j_call,clone_size,v_call
TGTGCCAGCAGCCAAGATCGGCAGGGGGCGGGTAATTCACCCCTCCACTTT,CASSQDRQGAGNSPLHF,TRBD1,TRBJ1-6,few,TRBV4-2
TGTGCCAGCAGCCGCGGAGGGGGACTAGCGGGGCCTAGAGTTGCCTACGAGCAGTACTTC,CASSRGGGLAGPRVAYEQYF,TRBD2,TRBJ2-7,-,TRBV3-1/TRBV3-2
TGTGCCAGCAGTGAGACAGGGGGAAGCGGAAAAAAACTGTTTTTT,CASSETGGSGKKLFF,TRBD1,TRBJ1-4,-,TRBV2
TGTGCCAGCAGTAGGCCGGGACAGGCGAGCACAGATACGCAGTATTTT,CASSRPGQASTDTQYF,TRBD1,TRBJ2-3,-,TRBV6-2/TRBV6-3
TGTGCCAGCAGGACTGGACAGAACTCTGGAAACACCATATATTTT,CASRTGQNSGNTIYF,-,TRBJ1-3,-,TRBV2
TGTGCCAGCAGCTTGAGTTTTTCCGCACAGTCCTACGAGCAGTACTTC,CASSLSFSAQSYEQYF,-,TRBJ2-7,-,TRBV5-6
TGTGCCAGCTCGACAGGGATGGGAGAGACCCAGTACTTC,CASSTGMGETQYF,TRBD1,TRBJ2-5,-,TRBV5-4
TGTGCCAGCAGCGACCGGGACAGGGCCACAGATACGCAGTATTTT,CASSDRDRATDTQYF,TRBD1,TRBJ2-3,few,TRBV5-6
TGTGCCAGCAGCACAACAGGGGGGGTGAACACTGAAGCTTTCTTT,CASSTTGGVNTEAFF,TRBD1,TRBJ1-1,-,TRBV5-4
TGCGCCAGCAGCTTGTTACAGGGAGTCAATCAGCCCCAGCATTTT,CASSLLQGVNQPQHF,-,TRBJ1-5,-,TRBV5-1
TGCGCCAGCAGCTTGGTGGCAGGGGGAGCCGGGGAGCTGTTTTTT,CASSLVAGGAGELFF,TRBD1,TRBJ2-2,-,TRBV5-1
TGTGCCAGCAGCCCATTGGACAGGGTTTTCCATGGCTACACCTTC,CASSPLDRVFHGYTF,TRBD1,TRBJ1-2,-,TRBV5-6
TGTGCCAGTAGTAGGAGACAGGTTCGCTCTGGAAACACCATATATTTT,CASSRRQVRSGNTIYF,-,TRBJ1-3,-,TRBV19
TGTGCCTGGGGACAGGGAGGGTACGAGCAGTACTTC,CAWGQGGYEQYF,-,TRBJ2-7,-,TRBV30
TGTGCCAGCAGTGAAGCAGCTGACAGTCGGAAGAAACTGTTTTTT,CASSEAADSRKKLFF,-,TRBJ1-4,-,TRBV2
TGCGCCAGCAGACCCCCGGGACAGGGCTATGGCTACACCTTC,CASRPPGQGYGYTF,TRBD1,TRBJ1-2,-,TRBV4-1
TGTGCCAGCAGCTCAGACAGGGTCCGTGGCTACACCTTC,CASSSDRVRGYTF,TRBD1,TRBJ1-2,-,TRBV7-3
TGCAGCGTTGATCCCGTGACAGGGGCCTTTTTACCTGGCTACACCTTC,CSVDPVTGAFLPGYTF,TRBD1,TRBJ1-2,few,TRBV29-1
TGTGCCAGCAGCAGTACAGGGTACAATCAGCCCCAGCATTTT,CASSSTGYNQPQHF,-,TRBJ1-5,few,TRBV3-1/TRBV3-2
TGTGCCAGCAGTGAAGGGAGGAAGATACCCCTCCACTTT,CASSEGRKIPLHF,-,TRBJ1-6,-,TRBV6-1
TGCGCCAGCAGCCAAGAAACTAGCGGGAGATACAATGAGCAGTTCTTC,CASSQETSGRYNEQFF,TRBD2,TRBJ2-1,-,TRBV4-3
TGTGCCAGCAGCTTAATAGCCCGAGGGGGTGAGCAGTTCTTC,CASSLIARGGEQFF,-,TRBJ2-1,-,TRBV7-3
TGTGCCAGCAGTTCATCCCGGGGTAACACAGATACGCAGTATTTT,CASSSSRGNTDTQYF,-,TRBJ2-3,-,TRBV27
TGTGCCAGCAGTCGGGACAGGGGGCGAGGGGCGACAGATACGCAGTATTTT,CASSRDRGRGATDTQYF,TRBD1,TRBJ2-3,-,TRBV6-6
TGTGCCAGCTCACCCAGAACTAGCGGGGGGCAAGAGACCCAGTACTTC,CASSPRTSGGQETQYF,TRBD2,TRBJ2-5,-,TRBV18
TGTGCCAGTAGTTCGGACAGCCCCAATCAGCCCCAGCATTTT,CASSSDSPNQPQHF,-,TRBJ1-5,-,TRBV19
TGTGCCAGCAGCGGGCCGACTAGCGGGGACTACAATGAGCAGTTCTTC,CASSGPTSGDYNEQFF,TRBD2,TRBJ2-1,-,TRBV5-6
TGTGCCAGCTCACCCCGAGGGTCGAGTAATGAAAAACTGTTTTTT,CASSPRGSSNEKLFF,-,TRBJ1-4,-,TRBV18
TGTGCCAGTAGTATTCAGGGGGCATTGAGCAATCAGCCCCAGCATTTT,CASSIQGALSNQPQHF,TRBD1,TRBJ1-5,-,TRBV19